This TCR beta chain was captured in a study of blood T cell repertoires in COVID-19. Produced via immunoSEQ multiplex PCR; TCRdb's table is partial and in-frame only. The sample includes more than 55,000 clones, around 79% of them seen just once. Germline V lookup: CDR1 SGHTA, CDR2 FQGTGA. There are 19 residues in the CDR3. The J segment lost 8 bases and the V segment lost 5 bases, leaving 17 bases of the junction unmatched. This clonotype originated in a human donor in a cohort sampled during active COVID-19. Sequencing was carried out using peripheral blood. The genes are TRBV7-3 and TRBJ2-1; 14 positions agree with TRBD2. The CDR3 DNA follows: TGTGCCAGCAGCCCGGAGGGACTAGCGGGAGTAAATCGGGGCCATGAGCAGTTCTTC. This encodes CASSPEGLAGVNRGHEQFF. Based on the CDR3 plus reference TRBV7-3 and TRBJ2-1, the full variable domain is GAGVSQTPSNKVTEKGKYVELRCDPISGHTALYWYRQSLGQGPEFLIYFQGTGAADDSGLPNDRFFAVRPEGSVSTLKIQRTERGDSAVYLCASSPEGLAGVNRGHEQFFGPGTRLTVL.